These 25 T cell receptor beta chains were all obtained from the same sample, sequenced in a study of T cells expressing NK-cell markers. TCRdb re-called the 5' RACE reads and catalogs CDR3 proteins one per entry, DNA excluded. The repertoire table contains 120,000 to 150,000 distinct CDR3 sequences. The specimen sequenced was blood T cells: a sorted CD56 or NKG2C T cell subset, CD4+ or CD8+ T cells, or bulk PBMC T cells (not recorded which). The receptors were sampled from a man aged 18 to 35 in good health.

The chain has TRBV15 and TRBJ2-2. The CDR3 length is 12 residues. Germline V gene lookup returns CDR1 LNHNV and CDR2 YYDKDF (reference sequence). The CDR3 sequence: CATTHLTGELFF.

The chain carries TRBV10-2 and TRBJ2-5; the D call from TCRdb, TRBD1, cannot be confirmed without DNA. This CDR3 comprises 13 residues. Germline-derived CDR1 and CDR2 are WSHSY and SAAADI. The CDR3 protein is CASGQGKRETQYF.

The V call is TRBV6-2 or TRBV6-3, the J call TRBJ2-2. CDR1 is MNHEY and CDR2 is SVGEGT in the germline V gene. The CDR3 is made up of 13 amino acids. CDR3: CASSSTAPGELFF.

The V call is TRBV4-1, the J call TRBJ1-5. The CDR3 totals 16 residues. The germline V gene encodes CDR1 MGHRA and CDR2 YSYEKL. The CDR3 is CASSQGDAVSNQPQHF.

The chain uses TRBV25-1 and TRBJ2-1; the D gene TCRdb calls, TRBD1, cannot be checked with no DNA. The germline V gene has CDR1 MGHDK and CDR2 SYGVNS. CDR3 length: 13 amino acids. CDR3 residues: CASRGQGINEQFF.

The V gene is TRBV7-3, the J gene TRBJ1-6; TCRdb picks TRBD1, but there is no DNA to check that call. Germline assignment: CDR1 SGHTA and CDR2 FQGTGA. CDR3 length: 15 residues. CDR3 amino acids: CASSLTGAYNSPLHF.

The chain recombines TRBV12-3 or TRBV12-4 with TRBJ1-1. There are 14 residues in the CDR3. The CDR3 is CASSSGPPNTEAFF.

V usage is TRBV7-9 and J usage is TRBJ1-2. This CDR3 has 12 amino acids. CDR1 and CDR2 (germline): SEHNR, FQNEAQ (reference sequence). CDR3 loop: CASSLDSYGYTF.

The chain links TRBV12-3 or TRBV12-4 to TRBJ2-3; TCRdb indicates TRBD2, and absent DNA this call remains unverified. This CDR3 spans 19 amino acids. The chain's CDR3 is CASSFAGGLAVRGTDTQYF.

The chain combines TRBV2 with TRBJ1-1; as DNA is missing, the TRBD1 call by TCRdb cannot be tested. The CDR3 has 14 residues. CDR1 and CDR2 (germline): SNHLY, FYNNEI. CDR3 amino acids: CASSEEGRPGEAFF.

CDR3: CASSLGKGSTDTQYF. The V gene is TRBV11-2, the J gene TRBJ2-3; TCRdb's D gene call, TRBD1, goes unchecked for lack of DNA. The CDR3 runs to 15 residues. Germline V gives CDR1 SGHAT, CDR2 FQNNGV.

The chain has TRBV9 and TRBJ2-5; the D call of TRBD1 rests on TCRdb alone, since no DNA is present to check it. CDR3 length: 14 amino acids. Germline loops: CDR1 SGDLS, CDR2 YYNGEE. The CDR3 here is CASSGRQTQETQYF.

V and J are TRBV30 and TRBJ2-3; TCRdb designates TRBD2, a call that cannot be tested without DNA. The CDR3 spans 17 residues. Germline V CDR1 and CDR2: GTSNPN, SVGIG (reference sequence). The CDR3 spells CAWSGGSSGSIADTQYF.

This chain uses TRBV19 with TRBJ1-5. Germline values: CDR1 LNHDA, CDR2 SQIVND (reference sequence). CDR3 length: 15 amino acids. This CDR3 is CASSITGGGGQPQHF.

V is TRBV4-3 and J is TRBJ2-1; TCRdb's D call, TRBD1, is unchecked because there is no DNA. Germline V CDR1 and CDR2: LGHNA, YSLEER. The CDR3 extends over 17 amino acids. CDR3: CASSQDNRGGSYNEQFF.

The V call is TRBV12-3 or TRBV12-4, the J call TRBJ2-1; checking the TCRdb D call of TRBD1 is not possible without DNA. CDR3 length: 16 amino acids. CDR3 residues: CASSDPDRGLYSEQFF.

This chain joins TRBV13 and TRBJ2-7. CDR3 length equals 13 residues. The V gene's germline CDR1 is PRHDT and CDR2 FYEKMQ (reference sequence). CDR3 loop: CASSLVFDYEQYF.

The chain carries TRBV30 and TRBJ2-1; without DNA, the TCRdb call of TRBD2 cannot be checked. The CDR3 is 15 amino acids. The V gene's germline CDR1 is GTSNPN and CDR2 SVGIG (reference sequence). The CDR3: CAWSMVGGRALEQFF.

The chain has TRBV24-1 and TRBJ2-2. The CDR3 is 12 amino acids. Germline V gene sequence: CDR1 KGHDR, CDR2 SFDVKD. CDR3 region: CATSEGTGELFF.

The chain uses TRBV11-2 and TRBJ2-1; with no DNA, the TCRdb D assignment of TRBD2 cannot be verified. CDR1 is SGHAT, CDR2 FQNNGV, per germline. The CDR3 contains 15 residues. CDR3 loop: CASSPSAGNHNEQFF.

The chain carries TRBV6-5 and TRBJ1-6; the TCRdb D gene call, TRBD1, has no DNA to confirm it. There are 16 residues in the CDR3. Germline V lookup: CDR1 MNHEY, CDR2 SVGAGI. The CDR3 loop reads CASSYSLTGDNSPLHF.

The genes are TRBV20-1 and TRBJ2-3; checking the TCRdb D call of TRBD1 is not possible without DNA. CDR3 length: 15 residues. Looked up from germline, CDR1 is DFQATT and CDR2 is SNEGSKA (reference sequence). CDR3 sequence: CSASVATPRSDTQYF.

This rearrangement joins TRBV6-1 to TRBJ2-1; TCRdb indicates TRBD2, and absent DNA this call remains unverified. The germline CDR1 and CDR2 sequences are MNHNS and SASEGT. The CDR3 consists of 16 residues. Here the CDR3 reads CASRTVLAGVINEQFF.

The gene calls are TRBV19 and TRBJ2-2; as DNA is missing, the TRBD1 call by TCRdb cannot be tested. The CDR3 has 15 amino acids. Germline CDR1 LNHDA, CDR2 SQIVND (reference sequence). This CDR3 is CATVSRTGFAGELFF.

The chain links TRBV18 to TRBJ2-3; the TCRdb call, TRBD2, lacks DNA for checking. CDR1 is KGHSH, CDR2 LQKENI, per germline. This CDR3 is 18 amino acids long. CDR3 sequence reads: CASSPLAGLRDSTDTQYF.